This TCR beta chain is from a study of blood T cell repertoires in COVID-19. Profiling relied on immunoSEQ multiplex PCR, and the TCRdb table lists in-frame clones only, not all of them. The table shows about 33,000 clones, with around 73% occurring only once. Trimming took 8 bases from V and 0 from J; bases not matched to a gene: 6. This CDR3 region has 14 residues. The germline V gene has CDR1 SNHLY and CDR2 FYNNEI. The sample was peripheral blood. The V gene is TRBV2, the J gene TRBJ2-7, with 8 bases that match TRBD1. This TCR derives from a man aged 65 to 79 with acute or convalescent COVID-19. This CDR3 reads CASGRQGSSYEQYF. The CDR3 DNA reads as TGTGCCAGCGGCCGACAGGGGAGCTCCTACGAGCAGTACTTC.